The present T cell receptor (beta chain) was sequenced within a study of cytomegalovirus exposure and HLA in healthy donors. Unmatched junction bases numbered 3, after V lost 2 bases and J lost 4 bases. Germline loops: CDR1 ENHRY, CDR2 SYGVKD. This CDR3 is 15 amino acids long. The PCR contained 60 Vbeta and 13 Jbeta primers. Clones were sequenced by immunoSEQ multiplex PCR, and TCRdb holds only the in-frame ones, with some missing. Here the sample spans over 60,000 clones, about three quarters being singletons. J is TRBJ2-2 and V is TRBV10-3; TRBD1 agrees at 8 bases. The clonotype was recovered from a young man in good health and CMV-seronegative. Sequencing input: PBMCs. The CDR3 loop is CAISERTGITGELFF. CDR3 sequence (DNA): TGTGCCATCAGTGAGAGGACAGGGATCACCGGGGAGCTGTTTTTT.